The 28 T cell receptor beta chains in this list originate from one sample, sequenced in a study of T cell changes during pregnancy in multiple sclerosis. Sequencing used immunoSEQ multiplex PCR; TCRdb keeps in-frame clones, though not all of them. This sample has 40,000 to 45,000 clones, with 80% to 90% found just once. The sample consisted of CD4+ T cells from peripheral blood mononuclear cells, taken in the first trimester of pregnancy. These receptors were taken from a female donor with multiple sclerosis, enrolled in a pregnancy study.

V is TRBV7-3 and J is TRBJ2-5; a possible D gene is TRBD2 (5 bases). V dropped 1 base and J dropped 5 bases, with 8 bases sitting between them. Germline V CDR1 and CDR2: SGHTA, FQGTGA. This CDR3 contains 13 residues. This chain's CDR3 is CASSLRRGETQYF. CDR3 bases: TGTGCCAGCAGCTTAAGACGGGGTGAGACCCAGTACTTC.

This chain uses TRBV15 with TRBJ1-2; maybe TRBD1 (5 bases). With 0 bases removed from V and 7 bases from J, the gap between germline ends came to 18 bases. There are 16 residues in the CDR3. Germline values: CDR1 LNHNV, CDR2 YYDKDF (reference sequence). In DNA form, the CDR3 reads TGTGCCACCAGCAGAGATCTGGAAGGGGCAAGGGGTGGCTACACCTTC. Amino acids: CATSRDLEGARGGYTF.

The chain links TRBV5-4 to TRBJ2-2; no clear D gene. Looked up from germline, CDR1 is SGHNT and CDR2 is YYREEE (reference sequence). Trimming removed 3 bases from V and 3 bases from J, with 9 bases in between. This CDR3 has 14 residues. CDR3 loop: CASSYHSYTGELFF. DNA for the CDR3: TGTGCCAGCAGCTACCATAGCTACACCGGGGAGCTGTTTTTT.

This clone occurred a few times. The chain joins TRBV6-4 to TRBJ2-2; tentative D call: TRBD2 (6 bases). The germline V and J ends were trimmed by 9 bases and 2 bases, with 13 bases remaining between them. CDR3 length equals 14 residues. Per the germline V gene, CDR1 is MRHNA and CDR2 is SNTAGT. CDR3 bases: TGTGCCAGTTCCGGGACTCTAAACACCGGGGAGCTGTTTTTT. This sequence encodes CASSGTLNTGELFF.

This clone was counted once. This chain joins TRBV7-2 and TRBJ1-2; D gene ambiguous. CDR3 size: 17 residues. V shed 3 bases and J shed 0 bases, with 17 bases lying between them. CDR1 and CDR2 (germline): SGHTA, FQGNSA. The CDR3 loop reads CASSFRHGSLTNYGYTF. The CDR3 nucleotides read TGTGCCAGCAGCTTTAGACATGGCTCCCTAACTAACTATGGCTACACCTTC.

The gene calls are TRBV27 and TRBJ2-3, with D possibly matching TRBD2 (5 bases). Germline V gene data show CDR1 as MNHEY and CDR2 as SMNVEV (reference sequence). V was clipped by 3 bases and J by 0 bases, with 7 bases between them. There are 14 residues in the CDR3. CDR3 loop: CASSFPGSTDTQYF. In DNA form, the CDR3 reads TGTGCCAGCAGTTTCCCGGGAAGCACAGATACGCAGTATTTT.

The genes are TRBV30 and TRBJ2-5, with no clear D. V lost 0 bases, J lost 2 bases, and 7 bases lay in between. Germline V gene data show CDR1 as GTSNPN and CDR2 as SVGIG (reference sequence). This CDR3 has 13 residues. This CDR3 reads CAWSVAKQETQYF. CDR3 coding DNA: TGTGCCTGGAGTGTGGCCAAGCAAGAGACCCAGTACTTC. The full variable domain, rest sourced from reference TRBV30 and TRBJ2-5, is SQTIHQWPATLVQPVGSPLSLECTVEGTSNPNLYWYRQAAGRGLQLLFYSVGIGQISSEVPQNLSASRPQDRQFILSSKKLLLSDSGFYLCAWSVAKQETQYFGPGTRLLVL.

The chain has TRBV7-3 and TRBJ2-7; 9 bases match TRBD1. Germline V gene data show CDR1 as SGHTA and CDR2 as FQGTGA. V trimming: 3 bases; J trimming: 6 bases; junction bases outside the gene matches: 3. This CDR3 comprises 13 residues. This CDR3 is CASSFTDRGEQYF. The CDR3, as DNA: TGTGCCAGCAGCTTCACGGACAGGGGCGAGCAGTACTTC.

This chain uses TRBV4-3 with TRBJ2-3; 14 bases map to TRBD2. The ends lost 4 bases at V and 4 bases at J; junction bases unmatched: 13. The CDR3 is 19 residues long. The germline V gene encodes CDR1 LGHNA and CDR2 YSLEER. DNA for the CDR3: TGCGCCAGCAGCCGGAACACGGGACTAGCGGGAGTCGTGGCAGATACGCAGTATTTT. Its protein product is CASSRNTGLAGVVADTQYF.

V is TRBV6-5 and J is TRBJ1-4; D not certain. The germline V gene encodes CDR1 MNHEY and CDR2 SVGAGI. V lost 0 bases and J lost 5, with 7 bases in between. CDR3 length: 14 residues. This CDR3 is CASSYSRWNEKLFF. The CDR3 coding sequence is TGTGCCAGCAGTTACTCGAGATGGAATGAAAAACTGTTTTTT.

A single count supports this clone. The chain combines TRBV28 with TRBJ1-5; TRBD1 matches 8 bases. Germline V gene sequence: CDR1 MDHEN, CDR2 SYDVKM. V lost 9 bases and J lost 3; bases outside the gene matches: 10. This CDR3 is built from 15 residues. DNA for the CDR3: TGTGCCAGTAGGGACAGGACGCTTCCCAATCAGCCCCAGCATTTT. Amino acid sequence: CASRDRTLPNQPQHF.

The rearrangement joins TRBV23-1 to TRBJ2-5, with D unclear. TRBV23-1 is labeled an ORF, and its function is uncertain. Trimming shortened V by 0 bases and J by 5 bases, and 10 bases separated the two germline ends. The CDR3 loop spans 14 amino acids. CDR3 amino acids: CASSQSEPRETQYF. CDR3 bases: TGCGCCAGCAGTCAATCGGAACCGAGGGAGACCCAGTACTTC.

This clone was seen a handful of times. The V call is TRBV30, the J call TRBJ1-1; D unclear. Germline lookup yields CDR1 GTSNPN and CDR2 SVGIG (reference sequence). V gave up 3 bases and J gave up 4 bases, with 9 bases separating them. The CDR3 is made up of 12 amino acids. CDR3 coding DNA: TGTGCCTGGAGCCCGGGAGTCACTGAAGCTTTCTTT. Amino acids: CAWSPGVTEAFF.

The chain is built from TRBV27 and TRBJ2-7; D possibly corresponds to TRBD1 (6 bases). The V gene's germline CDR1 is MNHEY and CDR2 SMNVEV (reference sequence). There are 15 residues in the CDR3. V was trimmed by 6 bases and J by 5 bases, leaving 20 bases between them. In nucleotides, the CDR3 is TGTGCCAGCAGCCCCTTACAGGGTGGTAGTGACGAGCAGTACTTC. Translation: CASSPLQGGSDEQYF.

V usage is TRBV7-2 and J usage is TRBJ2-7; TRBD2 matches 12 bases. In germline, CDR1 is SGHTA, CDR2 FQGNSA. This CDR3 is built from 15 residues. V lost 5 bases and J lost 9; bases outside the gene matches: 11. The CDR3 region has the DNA TGTGCCAGCAGCCCCCGACTAGCGGGAGTAGTGTTGCAGTACTTC. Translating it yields CASSPRLAGVVLQYF.

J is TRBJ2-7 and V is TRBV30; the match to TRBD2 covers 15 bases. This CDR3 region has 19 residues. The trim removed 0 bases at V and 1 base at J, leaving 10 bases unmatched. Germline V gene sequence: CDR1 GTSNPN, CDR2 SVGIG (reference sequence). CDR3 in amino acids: CAWSVLAGLAGGRSYEQYF. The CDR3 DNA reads TGTGCCTGGAGTGTGTTGGCGGGACTAGCGGGAGGCCGATCCTACGAGCAGTACTTC.

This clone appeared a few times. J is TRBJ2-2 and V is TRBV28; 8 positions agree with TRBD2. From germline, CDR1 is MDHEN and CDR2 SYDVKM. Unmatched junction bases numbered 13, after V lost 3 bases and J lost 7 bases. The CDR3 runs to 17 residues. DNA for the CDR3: TGTGCCAGCAGTTTGAGTCGGGAGGGCCAAAGTCTCGGGGAGCTGTTTTTT. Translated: CASSLSREGQSLGELFF.

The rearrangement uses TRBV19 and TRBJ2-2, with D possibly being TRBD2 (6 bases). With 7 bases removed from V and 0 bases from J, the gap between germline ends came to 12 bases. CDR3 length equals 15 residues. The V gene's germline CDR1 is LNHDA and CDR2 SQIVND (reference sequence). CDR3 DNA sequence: TGTGCCAGTACCTATAGCGGAACGAACACCGGGGAGCTGTTTTTT. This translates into CASTYSGTNTGELFF.

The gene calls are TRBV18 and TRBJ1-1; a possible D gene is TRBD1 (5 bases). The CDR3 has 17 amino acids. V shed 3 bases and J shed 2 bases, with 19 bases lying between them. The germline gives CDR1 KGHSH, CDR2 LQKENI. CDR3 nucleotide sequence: TGTGCCAGCTCACCCCTGGGATCGGGGGGATTTAACACTGAAGCTTTCTTT. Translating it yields CASSPLGSGGFNTEAFF. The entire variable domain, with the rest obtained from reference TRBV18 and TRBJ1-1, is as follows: NAGVMQNPRHLVRRRGQEARLRCSPMKGHSHVYWYRQLPEEGLKFMVYLQKENIIDESGMPKERFSAEFPKEGPSILRIQQVVRGDSAAYFCASSPLGSGGFNTEAFFGQGTRLTVV.

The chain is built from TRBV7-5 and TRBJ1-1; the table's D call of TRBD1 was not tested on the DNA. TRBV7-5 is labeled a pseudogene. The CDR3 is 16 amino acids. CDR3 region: CARSKTGGAGNTEAFF. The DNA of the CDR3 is TGTGCCAGAAGCAAAACAGGGGGCGCGGGGAACACTGAAGCTTTCTTT.

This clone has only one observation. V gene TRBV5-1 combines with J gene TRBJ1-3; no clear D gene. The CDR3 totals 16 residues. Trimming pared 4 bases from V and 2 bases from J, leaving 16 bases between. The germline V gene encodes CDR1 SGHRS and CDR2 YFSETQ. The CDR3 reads CASSPTGNSPGNTIYF. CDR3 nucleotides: TGCGCCAGCAGCCCAACTGGCAACAGCCCTGGAAACACCATATATTTT.

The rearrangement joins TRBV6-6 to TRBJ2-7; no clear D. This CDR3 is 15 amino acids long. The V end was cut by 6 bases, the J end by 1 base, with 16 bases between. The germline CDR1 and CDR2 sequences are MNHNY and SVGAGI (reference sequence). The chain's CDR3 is CASRSRGLPSYEQYF. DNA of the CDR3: TGTGCCAGCAGAAGTCGTGGGCTACCATCCTACGAGCAGTACTTC.

The CDR3 DNA is TGTGCCAGCTCACCACTTCGGAGGGACGGTCAGCCCCAGCATTTT. This gives the protein CASSPLRRDGQPQHF. The chain is built from TRBV18 and TRBJ1-5; TRBD1 is a possible D gene (5 bases). Trimming removed 1 base from V and 6 bases from J, with 13 bases in between. The CDR3 has 15 residues. The germline V gene has CDR1 KGHSH and CDR2 LQKENI.

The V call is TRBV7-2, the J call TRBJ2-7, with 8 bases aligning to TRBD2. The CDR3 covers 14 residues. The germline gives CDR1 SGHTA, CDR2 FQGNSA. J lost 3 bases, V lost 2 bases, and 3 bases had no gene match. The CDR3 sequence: CASSLYGTSYEQYF. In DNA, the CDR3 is TGTGCCAGCAGCTTATATGGGACTAGCTACGAGCAGTACTTC.

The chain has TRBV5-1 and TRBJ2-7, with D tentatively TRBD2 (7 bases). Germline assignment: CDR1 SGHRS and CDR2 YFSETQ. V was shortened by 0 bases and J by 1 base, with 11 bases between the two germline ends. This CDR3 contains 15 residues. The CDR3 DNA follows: TGCGCCAGCAGCTTGGGAGGGGGGGCGTCCTACGAGCAGTACTTC. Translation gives CASSLGGGASYEQYF.

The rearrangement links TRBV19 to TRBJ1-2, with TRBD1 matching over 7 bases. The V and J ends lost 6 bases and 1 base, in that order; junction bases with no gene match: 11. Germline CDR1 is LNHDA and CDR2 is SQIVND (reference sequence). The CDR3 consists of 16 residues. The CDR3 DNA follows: TGTGCCAGTAGCCGTGGGGCAGGGGGAGTTAACTATGGCTACACCTTC. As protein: CASSRGAGGVNYGYTF.

CDR3 loop: CASSSTTTVYGYTF. CDR3 coding DNA: TGTGCCAGCAGCAGCACCACGACAGTCTATGGCTACACCTTC. This sequence joins TRBV6-1 and TRBJ1-2, with TRBD1 as a possible D gene (5 bases). Trimming cost V 6 bases and J 4 bases, with 15 bases left between them. The CDR3 runs to 14 residues. From germline, CDR1 is MNHNS and CDR2 SASEGT.

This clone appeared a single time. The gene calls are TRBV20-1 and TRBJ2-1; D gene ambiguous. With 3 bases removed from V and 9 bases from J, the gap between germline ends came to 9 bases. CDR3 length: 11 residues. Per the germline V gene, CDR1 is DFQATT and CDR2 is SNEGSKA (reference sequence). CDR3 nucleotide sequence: TGCAGTGCTAGTTTACTACTTGAGCAGTTCTTC. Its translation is CSASLLLEQFF.